A few counts support the clone carrying this T cell receptor (beta chain). The antigen is not known. The CDR3 spans 15 residues. V lost 1 base and J lost 0, with 7 bases in between. Germline V gene data show CDR1 as SEHNR and CDR2 as FQNEAQ (reference sequence). These data come from a study of post-analysis software for immune sequencing data. Across the whole study: Recorded disease courses covered relapsing-remitting, secondary progressive and progressive-relapsing multiple sclerosis. Some patients had no subtype annotation. Study observations and caveats: Samples prepared in the same batch strongly co-clustered by F measure. Relative to controls, patients with multiple sclerosis showed significantly lower normalized Chao1 diversity. Elevated frequency relative to controls characterized several TRBV segments in patients, TRBV5-6, TRBV5-1 and TRBV20-1 among them.

Unique molecular identifiers were present in the TCR beta cDNA libraries. From the PCR reads, TCRdb called clonotypes with MiXCR, one entry per CDR3 protein. Of 650,000 to 850,000 distinct CDR3 sequences listed, about 57% are singletons. The genes are TRBV7-9 and TRBJ1-5, with D uncertain. Sample: blood. This receptor was taken from a girl aged 5 to 17 with multiple sclerosis. CDR3 nucleotides: TGTGCCAGCAGCTTAGGGCACGATAGCAATCAGCCCCAGCATTTT. It codes for CASSLGHDSNQPQHF.